This TCR beta chain was captured in a study of beta chain features in type 1 diabetes. General study points: Insertions at VDJ junctions were less frequent in type 1 diabetes patients. These patients also deleted more nucleotides at the same junctions.

Sequenced material consisted of expressed TCRB transcripts (all of the isolated RNA was reverse transcribed). TCRdb keeps only in-frame clones here, not all; method: immunoSEQ multiplex PCR. The table includes 200,000 to 300,000 clones, around 14% detected once. The CDR3 spans 15 residues. Germline CDR1 and CDR2: MGHRA and YSYEKL. Trimming stripped 0 bases from V and 2 bases from J, with 11 bases between. As regards this clone: The antigen remains undetermined.

The J gene is TRBJ2-7, the V gene TRBV4-1, with a weak D call TRBD1 (5 bases). Material for sequencing was naive CD4+ T cells from blood. The TCR sequence derives from a woman in her 40s in good health. The CDR3 nucleotides are TGCGCCAGCAGCCAAGATCTGGCAGGGACCTACGAGCAGTACTTC. Protein product: CASSQDLAGTYEQYF.